One and the same sample provided the 3 T cell receptor beta chains below, sequenced in a study of blood T cells in healthy people across ages. A second PCR, run for about 6 to 11 cycles, used a sample-barcoded 5' primer plus a J-beta primer mix. TCRdb reanalysed the 5' RACE reads using MiXCR and keeps one entry per CDR3 protein. This table holds some 700,000 distinct CDR3 sequences, 22% found once. Sequenced sample: blood. These receptors all stem from a man aged 70-80 years in good health.

This clonotype was detected only a few times. The chain is built from TRBV7-9 and TRBJ1-5; D unresolved. Germline V CDR1 and CDR2: SEHNR, FQNEAQ (reference sequence). This CDR3 has 15 residues. The ends were cut back, 1 base at V and 5 bases at J, with 12 bases in the middle. The CDR3 loop reads CASSLGFQKDQPQHF. In DNA, the CDR3 is TGTGCCAGCAGCTTAGGATTCCAGAAAGATCAGCCCCAGCATTTT.

The chain joins TRBV12-3 or TRBV12-4 to TRBJ2-1; 8 bases map to TRBD2. V gave up 6 bases and J gave up 12 bases; unmatched junction bases: 13. CDR3 length: 14 residues. The CDR3, as DNA: TGTGCCAGCAGCCTAAGCGGGAGTTGGTCGGTGCAGTTCTTC. This sequence encodes CASSLSGSWSVQFF.

Only a few counts were recorded for this clonotype. The chain uses TRBV7-7 and TRBJ2-2; 8 bases map to TRBD2. The germline gives CDR1 SSHAT, CDR2 FNYEAQ (reference sequence). This CDR3 contains 16 residues. J lost 0 bases, V lost 5 bases, and 5 bases had no gene match. Written as DNA, the CDR3 is TGTGCCAGCAGCCGACTAGCGCCAACGAACACCGGGGAGCTGTTTTTT. Translation gives CASSRLAPTNTGELFF.